Listed here is a single T cell receptor (beta chain). The antigen is undetermined. There are 17 residues in the CDR3. The junction had 15 bases not matched to a gene; V was cut back by 4 bases and J by 4 bases. Germline-derived CDR1 and CDR2 are MNHEY and SVGEGT. This sample was included in a study of blood T cells in healthy people across ages. Alongside a J-beta primer mix, a sample-barcoded 5' primer served in a second PCR lasting roughly 6 to 12 cycles. TCRdb ran MiXCR on the 5' RACE reads and lists one entry per CDR3 protein. Among about 800,000 distinct CDR3 sequences listed, about 25% were seen once. No fewer than 5.5 micrograms of total RNA were isolated from every sample. General study points: From one million sequenced T cells, diversity estimates were lower bounds. Long-lived donors carried more naive CD4+ cells and greater diversity than aged donors. Because donor CMV status was unknown, expanded clonotype changes were possibly confounded.

These sequences were also reported in another study, on T cells of mothers and their children.

The chain links TRBV6-2 or TRBV6-3 to TRBJ2-5; TRBD2 matches at 7 bases. The sequencing sample was made of blood. This TCR derives from a boy aged 5-17 years in good health. The CDR3 loop reads CASSCSRSSGAPETQYF. For the CDR3, the DNA is TGTGCCAGCAGTTGCTCGAGGTCTAGCGGAGCCCCAGAGACCCAGTACTTC.